The clone carrying this T cell receptor beta chain has only a few counts. Its matching antigen is unknown. The data derive from a study of T-cell reconstitution after alpha-beta-depleted transplantation in children. J gave up 3 bases and V 5 bases, and 10 bases lay outside the gene matches. The CDR3 is 15 residues long. Whole-study results and caveats: Expanded clones from the graft, numbering several hundred, reportedly supplied alpha-beta T cells about two months after transplant. Elevated TCRbeta diversity at day 60 was traced, in some patients, to surviving recipient T cells and thymic progenitors. Once a year had passed after transplant, T-cell counts and diversity came mostly from newly produced T cells.

TCRbeta library construction was performed incorporating unique molecular identifiers. TCRdb reanalysed the PCR reads using MiXCR and keeps one entry per CDR3 protein. The table lists under 150,000 distinct CDR3 sequences, roughly 9% of them singletons. The V call is TRBV12-3 or TRBV12-4, the J call TRBJ2-7; 7 bases are a match to TRBD1. Material: PBMCs, mostly from graft donor cells, obtained 180 days after TCRalphabeta/CD19-depleted stem cell transplant. The receptor was derived from a girl less than two years old who had a stem cell transplant for combined immunodeficiency, so the T cells may come from the graft donor. The CDR3 DNA follows: TGTGCCAGCAGTAACCGGGACAGAACCTTCTACGAGCAGTACTTC. This translates into CASSNRDRTFYEQYF.